The clone carrying this T cell receptor beta chain was observed many times. What was amplified from RNA transcripts were TCR beta CDR3 regions. A set of HTBI primers served as the primers for a first-round RT-PCR of the TCR CDR3. TCRdb recomputed calls from the multiplex PCR reads with MiXCR, one row per CDR3 protein. The sample has about half a million distinct CDR3 sequences; approximately 24% are singletons. The data belong to a study of T cells in Graves' hyperthyroidism and ophthalmopathy. V was clipped by 3 bases and J by 8 bases; unmatched bases: 8. There are 14 residues in the CDR3. From germline, CDR1 is KGHDR and CDR2 SFDVKD.

The material sequenced was blood. The sequence came from a young woman with Graves' ophthalmopathy. The chain has TRBV24-1 and TRBJ1-1, with 7 bases lining up with TRBD1. CDR3 region: CATSDGTGVKEAFF. The CDR3, as DNA: TGTGCCACCAGTGATGGAACAGGGGTTAAGGAAGCTTTCTTT.